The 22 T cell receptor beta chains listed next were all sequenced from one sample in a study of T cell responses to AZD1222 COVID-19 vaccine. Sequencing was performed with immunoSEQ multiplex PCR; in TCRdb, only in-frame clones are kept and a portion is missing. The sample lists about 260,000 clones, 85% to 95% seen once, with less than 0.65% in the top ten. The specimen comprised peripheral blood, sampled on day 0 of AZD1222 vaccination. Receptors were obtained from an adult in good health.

In DNA, the CDR3 is TGTGCCAGCACCCAACTGGGGGATCCGCAGTTCTTC. It is translated as CASTQLGDPQFF. The V and J genes are TRBV2 and TRBJ2-1; D tentatively reads TRBD1 or TRBD2 (5 bases each). V was clipped by 7 bases and J by 12 bases, with 16 bases between them. This CDR3 comprises 12 residues. Germline values: CDR1 SNHLY, CDR2 FYNNEI.

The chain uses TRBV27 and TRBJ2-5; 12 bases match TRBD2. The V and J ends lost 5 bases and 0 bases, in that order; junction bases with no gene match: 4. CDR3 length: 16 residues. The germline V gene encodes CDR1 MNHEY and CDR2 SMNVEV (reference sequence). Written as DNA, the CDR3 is TGTGCCAGCAGTCCCCTAGCGGGGGGGTACCAAGAGACCCAGTACTTC. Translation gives CASSPLAGGYQETQYF.

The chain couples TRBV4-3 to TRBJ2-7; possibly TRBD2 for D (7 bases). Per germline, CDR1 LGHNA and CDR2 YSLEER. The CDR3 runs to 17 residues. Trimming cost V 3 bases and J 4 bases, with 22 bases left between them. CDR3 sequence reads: CASSQGKGGSVPYEQYF. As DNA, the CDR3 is TGCGCCAGCAGCCAGGGGAAGGGGGGGAGTGTGCCGTACGAGCAGTACTTC.

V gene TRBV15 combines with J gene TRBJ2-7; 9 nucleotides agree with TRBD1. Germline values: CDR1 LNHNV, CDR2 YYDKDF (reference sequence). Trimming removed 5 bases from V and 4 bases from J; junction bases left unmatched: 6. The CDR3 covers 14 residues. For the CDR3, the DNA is TGTGCCACCAGCGCCGGGACAGGGACATACGAGCAGTACTTC. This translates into CATSAGTGTYEQYF.

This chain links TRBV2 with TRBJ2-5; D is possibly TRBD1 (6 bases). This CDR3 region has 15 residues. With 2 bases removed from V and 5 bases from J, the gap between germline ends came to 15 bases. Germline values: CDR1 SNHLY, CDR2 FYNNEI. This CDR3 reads CASSESGRGRETQYF. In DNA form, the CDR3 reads TGTGCCAGCAGTGAAAGCGGCAGGGGACGGGAGACCCAGTACTTC.

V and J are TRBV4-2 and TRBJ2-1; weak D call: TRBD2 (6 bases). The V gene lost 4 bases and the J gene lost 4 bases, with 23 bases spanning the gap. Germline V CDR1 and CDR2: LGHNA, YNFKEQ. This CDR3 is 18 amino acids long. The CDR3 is CASSPRGRKSGLYNEQFF. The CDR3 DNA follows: TGTGCCAGCAGCCCCCGAGGCAGGAAGAGCGGGCTTTACAATGAGCAGTTCTTC.

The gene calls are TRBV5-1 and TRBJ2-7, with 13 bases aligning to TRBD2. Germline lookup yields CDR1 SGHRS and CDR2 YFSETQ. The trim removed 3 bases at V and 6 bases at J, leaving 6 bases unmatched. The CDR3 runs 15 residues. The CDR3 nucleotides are TGCGCCAGCAGCTCCGGGACTAGCGGGAAGTCCGAGCAGTACTTC. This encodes CASSSGTSGKSEQYF.

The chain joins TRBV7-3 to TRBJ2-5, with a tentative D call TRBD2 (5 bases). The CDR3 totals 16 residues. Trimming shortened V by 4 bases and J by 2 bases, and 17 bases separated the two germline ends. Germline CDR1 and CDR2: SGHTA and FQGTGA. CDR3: CASSSQAGLAQETQYF. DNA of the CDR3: TGTGCCAGCAGCTCCCAAGCCGGACTCGCACAAGAGACCCAGTACTTC.

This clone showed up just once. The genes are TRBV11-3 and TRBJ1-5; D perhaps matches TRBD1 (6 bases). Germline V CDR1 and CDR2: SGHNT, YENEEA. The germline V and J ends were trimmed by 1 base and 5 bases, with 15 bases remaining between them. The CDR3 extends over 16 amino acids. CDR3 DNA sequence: TGTGCCAGCAGCTTAGGCGGGCAGGGGCGAGATCAGCCCCAGCATTTT. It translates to CASSLGGQGRDQPQHF.

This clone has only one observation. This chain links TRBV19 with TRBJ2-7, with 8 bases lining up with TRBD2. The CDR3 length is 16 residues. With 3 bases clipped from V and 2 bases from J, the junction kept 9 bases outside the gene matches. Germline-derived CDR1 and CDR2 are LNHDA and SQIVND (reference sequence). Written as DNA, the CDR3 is TGTGCCAGTAGTATCACTAGCGGTACCCGGACCTACGAGCAGTACTTC. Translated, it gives CASSITSGTRTYEQYF.

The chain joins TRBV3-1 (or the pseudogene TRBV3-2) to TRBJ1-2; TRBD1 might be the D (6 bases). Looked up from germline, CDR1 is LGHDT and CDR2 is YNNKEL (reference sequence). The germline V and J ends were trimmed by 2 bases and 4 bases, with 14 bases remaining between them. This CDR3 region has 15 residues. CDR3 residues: CASSQPHTGPYGYTF. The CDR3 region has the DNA TGTGCCAGCAGCCAACCTCATACAGGGCCCTATGGCTACACCTTC.

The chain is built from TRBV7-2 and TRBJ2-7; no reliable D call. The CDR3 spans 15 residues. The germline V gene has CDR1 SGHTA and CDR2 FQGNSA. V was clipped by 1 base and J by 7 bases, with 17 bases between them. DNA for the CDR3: TGTGCCAGCAGCTTAGTACACCGCCAGTCCGGGGAGCAGTACTTC. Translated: CASSLVHRQSGEQYF.

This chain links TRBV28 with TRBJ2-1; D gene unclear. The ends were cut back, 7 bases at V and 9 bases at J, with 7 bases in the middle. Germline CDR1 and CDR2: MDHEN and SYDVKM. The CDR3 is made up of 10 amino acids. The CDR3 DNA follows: TGTGCCAGCAACAAGGGTGAGCAGTTCTTC. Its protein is CASNKGEQFF.

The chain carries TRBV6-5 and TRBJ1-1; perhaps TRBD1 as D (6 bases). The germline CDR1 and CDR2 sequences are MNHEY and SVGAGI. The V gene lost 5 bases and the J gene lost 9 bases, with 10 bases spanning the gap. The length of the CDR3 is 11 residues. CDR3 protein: CASSRGHQAFF. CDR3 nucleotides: TGTGCCAGCAGTCGGGGACACCAAGCTTTCTTT.

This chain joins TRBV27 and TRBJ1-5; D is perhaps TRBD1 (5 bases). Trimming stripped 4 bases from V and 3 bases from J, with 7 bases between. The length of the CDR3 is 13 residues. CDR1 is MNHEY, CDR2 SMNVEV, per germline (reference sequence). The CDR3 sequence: CASSWGPNQPQHF. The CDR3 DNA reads TGTGCCAGCAGTTGGGGACCCAATCAGCCCCAGCATTTT.

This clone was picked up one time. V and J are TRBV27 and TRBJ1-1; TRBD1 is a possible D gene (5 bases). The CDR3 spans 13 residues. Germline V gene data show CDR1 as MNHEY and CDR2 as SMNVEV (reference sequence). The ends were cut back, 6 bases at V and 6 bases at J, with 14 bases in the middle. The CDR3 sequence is CASSIGRDAEAFF. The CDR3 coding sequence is TGTGCCAGCAGCATCGGCAGGGACGCTGAAGCTTTCTTT.

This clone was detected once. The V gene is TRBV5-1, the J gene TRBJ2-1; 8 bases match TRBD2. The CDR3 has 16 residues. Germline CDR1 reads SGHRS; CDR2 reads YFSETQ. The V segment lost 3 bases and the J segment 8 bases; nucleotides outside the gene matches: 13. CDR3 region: CASSYPPGGGLDEQFF. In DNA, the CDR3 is TGCGCCAGCAGCTACCCGCCGGGCGGGGGGTTGGATGAGCAGTTCTTC.

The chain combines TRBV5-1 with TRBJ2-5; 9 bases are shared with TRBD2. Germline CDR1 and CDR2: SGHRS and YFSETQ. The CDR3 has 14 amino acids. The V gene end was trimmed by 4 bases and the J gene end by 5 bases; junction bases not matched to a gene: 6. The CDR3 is CASSRGGARETQYF. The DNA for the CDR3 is TGCGCCAGCAGCCGCGGGGGGGCGAGGGAGACCCAGTACTTC.

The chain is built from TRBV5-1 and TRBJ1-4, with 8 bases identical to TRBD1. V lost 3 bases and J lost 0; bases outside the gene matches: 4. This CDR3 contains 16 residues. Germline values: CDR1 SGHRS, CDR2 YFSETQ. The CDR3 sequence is CASSSDRDSTNEKLFF. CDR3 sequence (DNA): TGCGCCAGCAGCTCGGACAGGGATTCAACTAATGAAAAACTGTTTTTT.

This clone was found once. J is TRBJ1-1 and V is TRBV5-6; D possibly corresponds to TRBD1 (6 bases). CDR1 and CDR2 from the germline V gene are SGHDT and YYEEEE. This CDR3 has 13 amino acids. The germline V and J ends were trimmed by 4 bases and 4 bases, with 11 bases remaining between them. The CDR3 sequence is CASSPDSATEAFF. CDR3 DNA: TGTGCCAGCAGCCCGGACAGTGCCACTGAAGCTTTCTTT. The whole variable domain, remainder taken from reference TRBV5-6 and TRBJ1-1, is DAGVTQSPTHLIKTRGQQVTLRCSPKSGHDTVSWYQQALGQGPQFIFQYYEEEERQRGNFPDRFSGHQFPNYSSELNVNALLLGDSALYLCASSPDSATEAFFGQGTRLTVV.

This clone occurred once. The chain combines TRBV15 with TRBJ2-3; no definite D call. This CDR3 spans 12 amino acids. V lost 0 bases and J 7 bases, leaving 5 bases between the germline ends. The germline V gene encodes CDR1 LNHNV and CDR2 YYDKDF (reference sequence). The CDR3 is CATSRDQYTQYF. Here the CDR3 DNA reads TGTGCCACCAGCAGAGATCAGTATACGCAGTATTTT.

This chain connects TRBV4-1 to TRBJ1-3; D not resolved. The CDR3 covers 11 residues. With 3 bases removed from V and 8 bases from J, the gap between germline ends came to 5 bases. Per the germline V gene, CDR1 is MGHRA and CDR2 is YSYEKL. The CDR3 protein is CASSQGYTIYF. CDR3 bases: TGCGCCAGCAGCCAGGGGTACACCATATATTTT.